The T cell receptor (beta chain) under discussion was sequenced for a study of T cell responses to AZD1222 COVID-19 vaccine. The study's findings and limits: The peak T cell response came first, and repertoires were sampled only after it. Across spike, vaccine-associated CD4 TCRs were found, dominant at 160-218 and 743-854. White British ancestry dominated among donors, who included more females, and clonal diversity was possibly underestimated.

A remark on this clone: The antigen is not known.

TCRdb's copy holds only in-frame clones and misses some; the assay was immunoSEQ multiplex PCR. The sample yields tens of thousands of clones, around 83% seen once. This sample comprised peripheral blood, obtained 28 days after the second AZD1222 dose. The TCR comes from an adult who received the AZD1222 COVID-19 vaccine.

The CDR3 sequence: CASSIRGFNTGELFF. The CDR3 nucleotides are TGTGCCAGTAGTATCCGGGGATTTAACACCGGGGAGCTGTTTTTT. The genes are TRBV19 and TRBJ2-2; D is possibly TRBD2 (5 bases). Germline CDR1 reads LNHDA; CDR2 reads SQIVND (reference sequence). V lost 3 bases and J lost 2, with 10 bases in between. The CDR3 runs 15 residues. Full variable domain (missing parts from reference TRBV19 and TRBJ2-2): DGGITQSPKYLFRKEGQNVTLSCEQNLNHDAMYWYRQDPGQGLRLIYYSQIVNDFQKGDIAEGYSVSREKKESFPLTVTSAQKNPTAFYLCASSIRGFNTGELFFGEGSRLTVL.